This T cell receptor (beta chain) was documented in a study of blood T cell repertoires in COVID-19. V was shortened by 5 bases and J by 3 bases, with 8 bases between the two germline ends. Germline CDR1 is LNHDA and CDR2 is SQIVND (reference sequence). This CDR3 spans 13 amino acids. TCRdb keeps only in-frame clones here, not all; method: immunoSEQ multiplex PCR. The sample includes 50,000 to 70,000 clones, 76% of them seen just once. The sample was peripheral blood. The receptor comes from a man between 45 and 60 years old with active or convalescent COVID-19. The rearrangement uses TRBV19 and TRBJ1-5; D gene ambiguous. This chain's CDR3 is CASSPRFNQPQHF. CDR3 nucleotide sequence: TGTGCCAGTAGTCCCCGTTTCAATCAGCCCCAGCATTTT.